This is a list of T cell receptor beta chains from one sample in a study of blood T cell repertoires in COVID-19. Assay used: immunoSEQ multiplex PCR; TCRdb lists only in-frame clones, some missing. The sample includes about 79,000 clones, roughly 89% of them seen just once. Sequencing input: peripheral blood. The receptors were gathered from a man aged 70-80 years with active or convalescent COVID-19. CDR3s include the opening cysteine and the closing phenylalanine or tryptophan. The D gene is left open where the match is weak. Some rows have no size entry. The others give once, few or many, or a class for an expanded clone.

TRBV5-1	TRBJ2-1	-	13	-	TGCGCCAGCAGCTTGGGTACGGTCGATGAGCAGTTCTTC	CASSLGTVDEQFF
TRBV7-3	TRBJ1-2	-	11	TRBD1	TGTGCTTCGAAGGGGGCGAGAGGCTACACCTTC	CASKGARGYTF
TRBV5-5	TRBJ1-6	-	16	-	TGTGCCAGCAGCTCTCTTGCAGGGGCAGGGGACTCACCCCTCCACTTT	CASSSLAGAGDSPLHF
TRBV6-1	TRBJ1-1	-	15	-	TGTGCCAGCAGTGAGCCAGGACGGGGGAACACTGAAGCTTTCTTT	CASSEPGRGNTEAFF
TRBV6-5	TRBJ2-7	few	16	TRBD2	TGTGCCAGCAGTTACTCCGAAGCGGGAGGGTCCTACGAGCAGTACTTC	CASSYSEAGGSYEQYF
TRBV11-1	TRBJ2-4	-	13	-	TGTGCCAGCAGCCCTCTCAGGGGAAACATTCAGTACTTC	CASSPLRGNIQYF
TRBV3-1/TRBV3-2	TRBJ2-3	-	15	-	TGTGCCAGCAGCCAAAGGGGCAGAAGCACAGATACGCAGTATTTT	CASSQRGRSTDTQYF
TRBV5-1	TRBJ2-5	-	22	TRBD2	TGCGCCAGCAGCGGACTCTACCCAGTCCCGGGACTAGCGGGAGGAGCCCAAGAGACCCAGTACTTC	CASSGLYPVPGLAGGAQETQYF
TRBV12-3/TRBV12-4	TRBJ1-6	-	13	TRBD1	TGTGCCAGCAGTGCCTCAGGGGGTTCACCCCTCCACTTT	CASSASGGSPLHF
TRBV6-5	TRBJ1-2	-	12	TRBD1	TGTGCCACTTGGACAGGGACGGGCGGCTACACCTTC	CATWTGTGGYTF
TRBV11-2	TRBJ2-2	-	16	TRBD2	TGTGCCAGCAGCCCCATAAGCGGGAAGAACACCGGGGAGCTGTTTTTT	CASSPISGKNTGELFF
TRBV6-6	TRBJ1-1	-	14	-	TGTGCCAGCAAGTCCAAGGGGATGAACACTGAAGCTTTCTTT	CASKSKGMNTEAFF
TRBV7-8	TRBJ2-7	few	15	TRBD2	TGTGCCAGCAGCCCACTAGCGGGAGGGCCGCTCGAGCAGTACTTC	CASSPLAGGPLEQYF
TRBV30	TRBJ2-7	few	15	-	TGTGCCTGGAGCCTGTCCGCGGGGCGCTCCTACGAGCAGTACTTC	CAWSLSAGRSYEQYF
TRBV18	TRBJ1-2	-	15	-	TGTGCCAGCTCACCATGGGAGGCCTACGAGTATGGCTACACCTTC	CASSPWEAYEYGYTF
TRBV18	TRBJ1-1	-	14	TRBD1	TGTGCCAGCTCACGGGGACAGATGAACACTGAAGCTTTCTTT	CASSRGQMNTEAFF
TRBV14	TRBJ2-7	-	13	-	TGTGCCAGCAGCGAACAGGGTACCTACGAGCAGTACTTC	CASSEQGTYEQYF
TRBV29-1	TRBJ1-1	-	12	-	TGCAGCGTTCGCCCGGGGGGAACTGAAGCTTTCTTT	CSVRPGGTEAFF
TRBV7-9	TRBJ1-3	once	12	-	TGTGCCTCCGGAGGAGGTGGAAACACCATATATTTT	CASGGGGNTIYF
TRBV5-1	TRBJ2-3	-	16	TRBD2	TGCGCCAGCAGCTTGTCCGGGACTAGCGGCACAGATACGCAGTATTTT	CASSLSGTSGTDTQYF
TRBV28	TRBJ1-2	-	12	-	TGTGCCAGCAGGGTAACAGGGAATGGCTACACCTTC	CASRVTGNGYTF
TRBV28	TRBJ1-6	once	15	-	TGTGCCAGCAGTTTAACATGGGGAGGGAATTCACCCCTCCACTTT	CASSLTWGGNSPLHF
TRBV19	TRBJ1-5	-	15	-	TGTGCCAGTAGTACTTACAGGGTCTTCGATCAGCCCCAGCATTTT	CASSTYRVFDQPQHF